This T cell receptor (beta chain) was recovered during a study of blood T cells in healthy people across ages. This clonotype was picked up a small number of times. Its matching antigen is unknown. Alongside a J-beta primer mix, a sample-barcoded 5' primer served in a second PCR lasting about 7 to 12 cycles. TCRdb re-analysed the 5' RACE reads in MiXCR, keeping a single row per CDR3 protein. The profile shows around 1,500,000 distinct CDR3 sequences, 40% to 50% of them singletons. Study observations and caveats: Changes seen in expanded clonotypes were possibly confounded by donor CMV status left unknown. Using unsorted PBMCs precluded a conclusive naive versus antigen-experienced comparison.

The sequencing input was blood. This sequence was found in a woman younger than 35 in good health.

CDR3: CASSLMGPIYF. The DNA of the CDR3 is TGTGCCAGCAGTTTGATGGGACCCATATATTTT. The gene calls are TRBV28 and TRBJ1-3, with D tentatively TRBD1 (5 bases). In germline, CDR1 is MDHEN, CDR2 SYDVKM. V was pared by 3 bases and J by 11 bases, with 8 bases between. The CDR3 covers 11 residues.